These T cell receptor beta chains were read from a single sample in a study of blood T cell repertoires in COVID-19. Profiled with immunoSEQ multiplex PCR; TCRdb holds only in-frame clones, not every one. The table records over 130,000 clones, about 81% of them present only once. The sequenced sample was peripheral blood. The origin of the receptors is a woman older than 75 with acute or convalescent COVID-19. CDR3s include the opening cysteine and the closing phenylalanine or tryptophan.

TRBV6-2/TRBV6-3,TRBJ2-7,CASSWVGGPYEQYF
TRBV7-6,TRBJ2-7,CASSIVSGGLNEQYF
TRBV7-9,TRBJ2-7,CASSAAQGIHYEQYF
TRBV10-2,TRBJ1-3,CASHTRGGNTIYF
TRBV3-1/TRBV3-2,TRBJ1-5,CASSQGYSNQPQHF
TRBV5-5,TRBJ1-5,CASSLVQGYQPQHF
TRBV5-1,TRBJ1-1,CASSRGGTGDTEAFF
TRBV5-6,TRBJ1-1,CASSLDRGTVNTEAFF
TRBV18,TRBJ1-2,CASSPPTAGYGYTF
TRBV3-1/TRBV3-2,TRBJ2-3,CASSRGQGRDTQYF
TRBV28,TRBJ1-2,CASSLGAPPGGYTF
TRBV7-8,TRBJ1-2,CASSPRRTPYGYTF
TRBV7-8,TRBJ2-3,CASGRLAFTDTQYF
TRBV14,TRBJ1-2,CASSQDIGYGYTF
TRBV29-1,TRBJ2-3,CSVEVGGDADTQYF
TRBV5-6,TRBJ2-5,CASSHGPPLAGGETQYF
TRBV20-1,TRBJ2-7,CSASRDRSYEQYF
TRBV15,TRBJ2-7,CATSRVFLAGDEQYF
TRBV19,TRBJ1-6,CASRPGQANSPLHF
TRBV30,TRBJ1-6,CAWSEGVSSPLHF
TRBV2,TRBJ2-3,CASSEFTSTDTQYF
TRBV7-3,TRBJ1-3,CASSRGSAGNTIYF
TRBV6-2/TRBV6-3,TRBJ2-7,CASSSIRTRYEQYF
TRBV7-9,TRBJ2-7,CASSLAAASGRLYF
TRBV28,TRBJ2-1,CASRPRGLSYNEQFF
TRBV4-1,TRBJ2-7,CASSQISQGKYEQYF
TRBV5-1,TRBJ2-5,CASTSPGQETQYF
TRBV10-1,TRBJ2-1,CASSEYRTSGYNEQFF
TRBV6-1,TRBJ1-1,CASSDVRQPGGAFF
TRBV7-2,TRBJ1-6,CASSSRTGSPLHF
TRBV28,TRBJ2-3,CASSPTTLGADTQYF
TRBV7-9,TRBJ2-7,CASSNPGLVNYEQYF
TRBV5-8,TRBJ1-5,CASSLRGQPQHF
TRBV18,TRBJ2-1,CASSPSTSEHNEQFF
TRBV18,TRBJ2-3,CASSLTQGDTQYF
TRBV6-2/TRBV6-3,TRBJ2-7,CASSSRVGEQYF
TRBV4-1,TRBJ1-1,CASSRSLITANTEAFF
TRBV11-2,TRBJ2-1,CASSPPGLAIEQFF
TRBV19,TRBJ1-2,CASRGDSEGYTF
TRBV9,TRBJ2-5,CASSVEGRGGETQYF
TRBV4-1,TRBJ1-5,CASRPRSLSNQPQHF
TRBV27,TRBJ2-7,CASRAWGELNEQYF
TRBV7-8,TRBJ2-6,CASSLFGTVGDSGANVLTF
TRBV15,TRBJ1-4,CATSRDNNEKLFF
TRBV4-1,TRBJ2-7,CASSPGLSYEQYF
TRBV5-1,TRBJ2-3,CASSSGTSGGDTQYF
TRBV15,TRBJ2-3,CATSRGLASTDTQYF
TRBV2,TRBJ1-2,CASSGTYTNYGYTF